A single sample is the source of the 29 T cell receptor beta chains below, sequenced in a study of blood T cell repertoires in COVID-19. This table comes from immunoSEQ multiplex PCR, and its TCRdb copy is limited to in-frame clones, with some not included. The table shows around 220,000 clones, with 85% to 90% occurring only once. Sequenced material: peripheral blood. These receptors were obtained from a man aged 18 to 29 with active or convalescent COVID-19.

This clone showed up just once. The chain combines TRBV29-1 with TRBJ1-2, with a weak D call TRBD1 (6 bases). The CDR3 is made up of 13 amino acids. Germline loops: CDR1 SQVTM, CDR2 ANQGSEA. V was pared by 7 bases and J by 6 bases, with 18 bases between. The CDR3 DNA reads as TGCAGCGCCAGACCGGGACAAAGGGATGGCTACACCTTC. Its protein product is CSARPGQRDGYTF.

The table lists this clone with a few counts. The rearrangement links TRBV2 to TRBJ1-2; 10 bases match TRBD1. Trimming cost V 6 bases and J 5 bases; bases outside gene matches: 6. This CDR3 comprises 14 residues. Germline V lookup: CDR1 SNHLY, CDR2 FYNNEI. This CDR3 reads CASRDGTGDYGYTF. CDR3 DNA: TGTGCCAGCAGGGACGGGACAGGGGATTATGGCTACACCTTC.

For the CDR3, the DNA is TGTGCCAGCAAACAGGGACGGCAGCCCCAGCATTTT. Residues: CASKQGRQPQHF. The chain recombines TRBV28 with TRBJ1-5; perhaps TRBD1 as D (6 bases). Per germline, CDR1 MDHEN and CDR2 SYDVKM. This CDR3 spans 12 amino acids. The V and J ends lost 7 bases and 7 bases respectively, with 11 bases between them.

The chain combines TRBV5-1 with TRBJ2-2; D is ambiguous. Germline CDR1 and CDR2: SGHRS and YFSETQ. With 3 bases removed from V and 2 bases from J, the gap between germline ends came to 14 bases. The CDR3 extends over 16 amino acids. The DNA of the CDR3 is TGCGCCAGCAGCTCGGTTTCCACCTTAAACACCGGGGAGCTGTTTTTT. This sequence encodes CASSSVSTLNTGELFF.

V and J are TRBV5-4 and TRBJ1-1, with 9 bases identical to TRBD1. From germline, CDR1 is SGHNT and CDR2 YYREEE (reference sequence). The CDR3 extends over 15 amino acids. Trimming at V came to 1 base and at J to 6 bases, leaving 7 bases not matched to a gene. CDR3 sequence reads: CASSLSWDRASEAFF. The CDR3 nucleotides are TGTGCCAGCAGCTTGTCTTGGGACAGGGCCTCTGAAGCTTTCTTT.

The chain employs TRBV30 and TRBJ2-2, with D uncertain. CDR3 length: 15 residues. V was shortened by 2 bases and J by 3 bases, with 13 bases between the two germline ends. The germline V gene encodes CDR1 GTSNPN and CDR2 SVGIG (reference sequence). CDR3 coding DNA: TGTGCCTGGAGTAAGAACAGCCGACACACCGGGGAGCTGTTTTTT. The encoded protein is CAWSKNSRHTGELFF.

The chain links TRBV14 to TRBJ1-3; D is ambiguous. Trimming cost V 0 bases and J 0 bases, with 12 bases left between them. CDR3 length equals 17 residues. Germline CDR1 is SGHDN and CDR2 is FVKESK. In DNA, the CDR3 is TGTGCCAGCAGCCAAGATGAGGCACACCCCTCTGGAAACACCATATATTTT. As protein: CASSQDEAHPSGNTIYF.

The chain employs TRBV11-3 and TRBJ2-1, with 14 nucleotides matching TRBD2. V lost 5 bases to trimming and J lost 8 bases; unmatched junction nucleotides: 11. In germline, CDR1 is SGHNT, CDR2 YENEEA. The CDR3 runs 17 residues. CDR3 nucleotide sequence: TGTGCCAGCAGCCCAGATTCCCCGGGACTAGCGGGAGATGAGCAGTTCTTC. The encoded protein is CASSPDSPGLAGDEQFF. Full variable domain (remainder filled in from reference TRBV11-3 and TRBJ2-1): EAGVVQSPRYKIIEKKQPVAFWCNPISGHNTLYWYLQNLGQGPELLIRYENEEAVDDSQLPKDRFSAERLKGVDSTLKIQPAELGDSAVYLCASSPDSPGLAGDEQFFGPGTRLTVL.

The chain uses TRBV27 and TRBJ1-4; 8 bases are shared with TRBD1. The germline gives CDR1 MNHEY, CDR2 SMNVEV (reference sequence). V lost 6 bases to trimming and J lost 7 bases; unmatched junction nucleotides: 10. This CDR3 has 15 amino acids. The CDR3 protein is CASSQGAQVFEKLFF. CDR3 nucleotides: TGTGCCAGCAGCCAGGGGGCGCAAGTTTTTGAAAAACTGTTTTTT.

V and J are TRBV6-5 and TRBJ2-2; no clear D. CDR1 MNHEY and CDR2 SVGAGI come from the germline V gene. The CDR3 length is 14 residues. Trimming removed 6 bases from V and 4 bases from J, with 12 bases in between. The CDR3 loop is CASRKQRSTGELFF. The CDR3, as DNA: TGTGCCAGCAGGAAACAGAGATCCACCGGGGAGCTGTTTTTT.

The chain couples TRBV4-1 to TRBJ1-1; 7 bases are shared with TRBD1. The CDR3 loop spans 16 amino acids. J lost 1 base, V lost 1 base, and 6 bases had no gene match. Germline assignment: CDR1 MGHRA and CDR2 YSYEKL. CDR3: CASSQGLDRANTEAFF. CDR3 bases: TGCGCCAGCAGCCAAGGCCTAGACAGGGCGAACACTGAAGCTTTCTTT.

The chain recombines TRBV20-1 with TRBJ2-7; tentative D call: TRBD2 (6 bases). Germline CDR1 reads DFQATT; CDR2 reads SNEGSKA (reference sequence). Between the trimmed V and J ends, which lost 6 bases and 4 bases, there was a span of 10 bases. This CDR3 is 11 amino acids long. CDR3 sequence (DNA): TGCAGTGCGGAACGGGGGTACGAGCAGTACTTC. The encoded protein is CSAERGYEQYF.

The rearrangement uses TRBV7-8 and TRBJ2-3; D is unresolved. The germline V and J ends were trimmed by 5 bases and 0 bases, with 9 bases remaining between them. This CDR3 comprises 14 residues. CDR1 SGHVS and CDR2 FQNEAQ come from the germline V gene. The CDR3 DNA reads TGTGCCAGCAGCCTACTAACGAGCACAGATACGCAGTATTTT. Its protein is CASSLLTSTDTQYF.

The rearrangement links TRBV5-1 to TRBJ1-2; 9 nucleotides agree with TRBD1. The CDR3 loop spans 14 amino acids. After removal of 4 bases from V and 2 bases from J, the junction contained 3 bases not matched to a gene. Germline values: CDR1 SGHRS, CDR2 YFSETQ. CDR3 region: CASSHDRGNYGYTF. The CDR3 DNA reads TGCGCCAGCAGCCACGACAGGGGGAACTATGGCTACACCTTC. Supplemented by reference TRBV5-1 and TRBJ1-2, the full variable domain reads KAGVTQTPRYLIKTRGQQVTLSCSPISGHRSVSWYQQTPGQGLQFLFEYFSETQRNKGNFPGRFSGRQFSNSRSEMNVSTLELGDSALYLCASSHDRGNYGYTFGSGTRLTVV.

About this clone: The same CDR3 arises from other DNA sequences in this sample as well. The chain combines TRBV27 with TRBJ1-5; D gene uncertain. CDR1 MNHEY and CDR2 SMNVEV come from the germline V gene (reference sequence). The CDR3 runs 13 residues. Trimming stripped 5 bases from V and 2 bases from J, with 7 bases between. CDR3 amino acids: CASSTQGNQPQHF. CDR3 in DNA: TGTGCCAGCAGTACTCAAGGCAATCAGCCCCAGCATTTT.

The chain uses TRBV28 and TRBJ1-1; 8 positions agree with TRBD1. The CDR3 spans 15 residues. With 7 bases clipped from V and 6 bases from J, the junction kept 13 bases outside the gene matches. Germline loops: CDR1 MDHEN, CDR2 SYDVKM. The CDR3 protein is CASTAPTGEAAEAFF. The CDR3 nucleotides are TGTGCCAGCACCGCCCCGACAGGGGAGGCCGCTGAAGCTTTCTTT.

V and J are TRBV11-2 and TRBJ2-7; D is perhaps TRBD1 (5 bases). There are 15 residues in the CDR3. Germline V gene lookup returns CDR1 SGHAT and CDR2 FQNNGV. Trimming stripped 1 base from V and 5 bases from J, with 15 bases between. The CDR3 protein is CASSLVVWGINEQYF. CDR3 nucleotides: TGTGCCAGCAGCTTAGTCGTTTGGGGCATCAACGAGCAGTACTTC.

CDR3: CASSLAGRGGSYEQYF. The CDR3 coding sequence is TGCGCCAGCAGCTTGGCTGGCAGGGGAGGGTCCTACGAGCAGTACTTC. This chain uses TRBV5-1 with TRBJ2-7, with D perhaps matching TRBD2 (7 bases). From germline, CDR1 is SGHRS and CDR2 YFSETQ. Deletions cut 0 bases from V and 1 base from J, with 14 bases between. The CDR3 has 16 amino acids.

The chain recombines TRBV19 with TRBJ2-1; possible D gene TRBD1, 6 bases. Trimming shortened V by 3 bases and J by 0 bases, and 9 bases separated the two germline ends. The CDR3 spans 15 residues. Germline loops: CDR1 LNHDA, CDR2 SQIVND (reference sequence). CDR3 in DNA: TGTGCCAGTAGTATGGACAGAAGCTCCTACAATGAGCAGTTCTTC. Translated: CASSMDRSSYNEQFF.

The chain is built from TRBV10-1 and TRBJ1-6; D possibly corresponds to TRBD1 (5 bases). This CDR3 is 12 amino acids long. CDR1 WNHNN and CDR2 SYGVQD come from the germline V gene (reference sequence). The V and J ends lost 4 bases and 9 bases respectively, with 7 bases between them. The CDR3 DNA is TGCGCCAGCAGTGGACAGCGTTCACCCCTCCACTTT. The encoded protein is CASSGQRSPLHF.

The chain combines TRBV24-1 with TRBJ2-1; TRBD1 matches 9 bases. The CDR3 consists of 18 residues. Germline CDR1 is KGHDR and CDR2 is SFDVKD. V gave up 4 bases and J gave up 10 bases; unmatched junction bases: 19. The CDR3 nucleotides are TGTGCCACCAGTGACCTACAGGGGGCCGGCGCGGGGCGGCTGGAGCAGTTCTTC. Encoded protein: CATSDLQGAGAGRLEQFF.

The genes are TRBV7-3 and TRBJ2-2, with D possibly being TRBD2 (6 bases). Germline CDR1 reads SGHTA; CDR2 reads FQGTGA. V dropped 2 bases and J dropped 4 bases, with 8 bases sitting between them. The CDR3 runs to 14 residues. Here the CDR3 reads CASSLSGSTGELFF. For the CDR3, the DNA is TGTGCCAGCAGCTTATCCGGGAGCACCGGGGAGCTGTTTTTT. The full variable domain, with the rest looked up from reference TRBV7-3 and TRBJ2-2, is GAGVSQTPSNKVTEKGKYVELRCDPISGHTALYWYRQSLGQGPEFLIYFQGTGAADDSGLPNDRFFAVRPEGSVSTLKIQRTERGDSAVYLCASSLSGSTGELFFGEGSRLTVL.

This chain's CDR3 is CASSLAHSGANVLTF. The CDR3 nucleotides read TGTGCCAGCAGTTTGGCCCACTCTGGGGCCAACGTCCTGACTTTC. This chain uses TRBV28 with TRBJ2-6; the D is unclear. Between the trimmed V and J ends, which lost 3 bases and 0 bases, there was a span of 6 bases. The germline CDR1 and CDR2 sequences are MDHEN and SYDVKM. The CDR3 spans 15 residues.

The V and J genes are TRBV6-5 and TRBJ1-1; 7 positions match TRBD1. This CDR3 is built from 13 residues. The V gene end was trimmed by 7 bases and the J gene end by 6 bases; junction bases not matched to a gene: 8. Germline CDR1 is MNHEY and CDR2 is SVGAGI. CDR3 DNA sequence: TGTGCCAGCACCCAAGACAGGGCTTCTGAAGCTTTCTTT. Translating it yields CASTQDRASEAFF.

As for this clone: The same CDR3 arises from other DNA sequences in this sample as well. The chain recombines TRBV5-1 with TRBJ2-7, with TRBD2 matching over 9 bases. The CDR3 is 13 amino acids. In germline, CDR1 is SGHRS, CDR2 YFSETQ. The ends lost 7 bases at V and 3 bases at J; junction bases unmatched: 5. CDR3 sequence (DNA): TGCGCCAGCCGCAGTAGCGGGAGCTACGAGCAGTACTTC. Translated: CASRSSGSYEQYF.

The chain links TRBV2 to TRBJ1-1; D unclear. Trimming shortened V by 2 bases and J by 4 bases, and 14 bases separated the two germline ends. CDR1 and CDR2 from the germline V gene are SNHLY and FYNNEI. There are 15 residues in the CDR3. In nucleotides, the CDR3 is TGTGCCAGCAGTGAAACGGGAGGGCATGGCACTGAAGCTTTCTTT. This sequence encodes CASSETGGHGTEAFF.

The rearrangement joins TRBV5-6 to TRBJ2-7, with 8 bases aligning to TRBD1. V was clipped by 4 bases and J by 2 bases; unmatched bases: 8. This CDR3 is 15 amino acids long. Germline V gene data show CDR1 as SGHDT and CDR2 as YYEEEE. CDR3 sequence: CASSSYRGLTYEQYF. In DNA form, the CDR3 reads TGTGCCAGCAGCAGCTACAGGGGGTTAACCTACGAGCAGTACTTC.

V is TRBV6-5 and J is TRBJ2-7; 13 bases are shared with TRBD2. V trimming: 8 bases; J trimming: 5 bases; junction bases outside the gene matches: 9. CDR1 is MNHEY, CDR2 SVGAGI, per germline. The CDR3 covers 15 residues. The CDR3 DNA reads TGTGCCAGCCGCACTGGGGGACTAGCGGGAAACGAGCAGTACTTC. It encodes CASRTGGLAGNEQYF.

V is TRBV6-5 and J is TRBJ2-7, with 9 bases fitting TRBD2. After removal of 2 bases from V and 6 bases from J, the junction contained 5 bases not matched to a gene. CDR3 length: 14 amino acids. Per germline, CDR1 MNHEY and CDR2 SVGAGI. The CDR3: CASSYSGGPLEQYF. The CDR3 DNA sequence: TGTGCCAGCAGTTACAGCGGGGGGCCCCTCGAGCAGTACTTC.